These 18 T cell receptor beta chains originate from one sample sequenced in a study of cytomegalovirus exposure and HLA in healthy donors. The PCR used 60 Vbeta and 13 Jbeta primers. Profiled with immunoSEQ multiplex PCR; TCRdb holds only in-frame clones, not every one. Of more than 60,000 clones listed, about three quarters are singletons. Sequencing input: PBMCs. All receptors derive from a male donor in good health and CMV-seropositive.

J is TRBJ2-1 and V is TRBV5-1, with a tentative D call TRBD2 (5 bases). Trimming removed 0 bases at V and 5 bases at J, with 15 bases between. CDR3 length: 16 amino acids. CDR1 is SGHRS, CDR2 YFSETQ, per germline. The CDR3 spells CASSLVGRGANNEQFF. The CDR3 nucleotides read TGCGCCAGCAGCTTGGTGGGCCGGGGTGCCAACAATGAGCAGTTCTTC.

With respect to this clone: Other nucleotide sequences in the sample specify the same CDR3. The CDR3 loop is CASSLGQRNTEAFF. CDR3 sequence (DNA): TGTGCCAGCAGTTTAGGACAGAGGAACACTGAAGCTTTCTTT. This sequence joins TRBV28 and TRBJ1-1; maybe TRBD1 (6 bases). There are 14 residues in the CDR3. CDR1 is MDHEN and CDR2 is SYDVKM in the germline V gene. Trimming removed 2 bases from V and 1 base from J, with 8 bases in between.

This clone was observed once. Here the CDR3 reads CASSLGRGGPLSPLHF. The CDR3 nucleotides are TGTGCCAGCAGCTTAGGCAGGGGCGGACCCCTTTCACCCCTCCACTTT. The chain uses TRBV7-9 and TRBJ1-6; D perhaps matches TRBD1 (6 bases). Per the germline V gene, CDR1 is SEHNR and CDR2 is FQNEAQ (reference sequence). CDR3 length: 16 amino acids. V dropped 1 base and J dropped 9 bases, with 16 bases sitting between them.

This chain links TRBV29-1 with TRBJ1-1, with 10 bases matching TRBD1. CDR3 length equals 15 residues. The germline V gene encodes CDR1 SQVTM and CDR2 ANQGSEA. Trimming at V came to 5 bases and at J to 0 bases, leaving 6 bases not matched to a gene. The CDR3 protein is CSVIDRGLLNTEAFF. As DNA, the CDR3 is TGCAGCGTTATAGACAGGGGGCTCTTGAACACTGAAGCTTTCTTT.

This chain uses TRBV4-2 with TRBJ2-3; D gene ambiguous. Deletions cut 0 bases from V and 0 bases from J, with 7 bases between. CDR1 and CDR2 from the germline V gene are LGHNA and YNFKEQ. The CDR3 spans 15 residues. CDR3 residues: CASSQERTSTDTQYF. The CDR3 DNA sequence: TGTGCCAGCAGCCAAGAACGAACTAGCACAGATACGCAGTATTTT.

This chain uses TRBV9 with TRBJ1-1, with 9 nucleotides matching TRBD1. The CDR3 loop spans 15 amino acids. Trimming at V came to 0 bases and at J to 4 bases, leaving 4 bases not matched to a gene. Germline V CDR1 and CDR2: SGDLS, YYNGEE. CDR3 bases: TGTGCCAGCAGCGTAGGAACAGGGGGCGGCACTGAAGCTTTCTTT. Amino acids: CASSVGTGGGTEAFF.

The rearrangement links TRBV2 to TRBJ2-1; 7 positions match TRBD1. The CDR3 runs 14 residues. Germline V gene data show CDR1 as SNHLY and CDR2 as FYNNEI. V lost 6 bases and J lost 3; bases outside the gene matches: 5. CDR3 sequence (DNA): TGTGCCAGCAGACATAGGGGGCACTACAATGAGCAGTTCTTC. This gives the protein CASRHRGHYNEQFF.

The chain carries TRBV29-1 and TRBJ2-3, with a possible D match to TRBD2 (5 bases). The V end was cut by 7 bases, the J end by 0 bases, with 17 bases between. In germline, CDR1 is SQVTM, CDR2 ANQGSEA. CDR3 length: 15 residues. CDR3: CSAAYFRESTDTQYF. CDR3 nucleotide sequence: TGCAGCGCTGCATATTTTAGGGAGAGCACAGATACGCAGTATTTT.

This chain links TRBV9 with TRBJ2-5, with D possibly TRBD2 on 7 matching bases. The CDR3 consists of 18 residues. The V and J ends lost 4 bases and 2 bases respectively, with 24 bases between them. Germline CDR1 reads SGDLS; CDR2 reads YYNGEE. The DNA for the CDR3 is TGTGCCAGCAGCTCCCGGGGGGCGAAAGCGGGGATACAAGAGACCCAGTACTTC. Encoded protein: CASSSRGAKAGIQETQYF.

This clone was detected only a few times. The chain recombines TRBV10-3 with TRBJ1-2; TRBD1 matches 10 bases. Germline V gene lookup returns CDR1 ENHRY and CDR2 SYGVKD. The CDR3 runs 12 residues. V shed 5 bases, J shed 7 bases, and the junction held 1 base outside the gene matches. CDR3 sequence (DNA): TGTGCCATCAGTTGGGACAGGGGTGGCTACACCTTC. This gives the protein CAISWDRGGYTF.

This clone has more than one count but fewer than ten. This chain connects TRBV5-1 to TRBJ2-2; possible D gene TRBD2, 5 bases. The CDR3 is made up of 15 amino acids. Germline V gene lookup returns CDR1 SGHRS and CDR2 YFSETQ. V lost 5 bases, J lost 4 bases, and 15 bases lay in between. This CDR3 is CASSLTEAGTGELFF. DNA of the CDR3: TGCGCCAGCAGTTTAACCGAGGCGGGCACCGGGGAGCTGTTTTTT.

This clone appeared a single time. This chain links TRBV11-1 with TRBJ2-5; D is ambiguous. V was trimmed by 2 bases and J by 2 bases, leaving 6 bases between them. Germline-derived CDR1 and CDR2 are SGHAT and FQDESV (reference sequence). This CDR3 contains 13 residues. The CDR3 loop is CASSLSIQETQYF. The CDR3 DNA follows: TGTGCCAGCAGCTTATCCATTCAAGAGACCCAGTACTTC.

The chain has TRBV9 and TRBJ1-4; D ambiguous. From germline, CDR1 is SGDLS and CDR2 YYNGEE. The CDR3 runs to 15 residues. Trimming removed 4 bases at V and 4 bases at J, with 14 bases between. The CDR3 region is CASSPSDGVNEKLFF. CDR3 nucleotide sequence: TGTGCCAGCAGCCCGTCTGACGGAGTTAATGAAAAACTGTTTTTT. Filled out from reference TRBV9 and TRBJ1-4, the complete variable domain reads DSGVTQTPKHLITATGQRVTLRCSPRSGDLSVYWYQQSLDQGLQFLIQYYNGEERAKGNILERFSAQQFPDLHSELNLSSLELGDSALYFCASSPSDGVNEKLFFGSGTQLSVL.

The rearrangement uses TRBV11-2 and TRBJ1-2; D remains unclear. The V end was cut by 5 bases, the J end by 1 base, with 5 bases between. The length of the CDR3 is 12 residues. CDR1 and CDR2 from the germline V gene are SGHAT and FQNNGV. CDR3 in DNA: TGTGCCAGCAGCCCCTTTAACTATGGCTACACCTTC. Protein product: CASSPFNYGYTF. Combining the CDR3 with reference TRBV11-2 and TRBJ1-2 gives the whole variable domain EAGVAQSPRYKIIEKRQSVAFWCNPISGHATLYWYQQILGQGPKLLIQFQNNGVVDDSQLPKDRFSAERLKGVDSTLKIQPAKLEDSAVYLCASSPFNYGYTFGSGTRLTVV.

The chain combines TRBV7-9 with TRBJ1-2; possibly TRBD1 for D (6 bases). The CDR3 is 13 residues long. The ends were cut back, 5 bases at V and 8 bases at J, with 15 bases in the middle. Looked up from germline, CDR1 is SEHNR and CDR2 is FQNEAQ (reference sequence). The CDR3 sequence: CASSIDRPLGYTF. For the CDR3, the DNA is TGTGCCAGCAGCATAGACAGGCCCTTGGGCTACACCTTC.

Turning to this clone: The junction shows a germline mismatch at one end, possibly a read error. This chain joins TRBV6-5 and TRBJ1-1; a possible D gene is TRBD1 (6 bases). Germline-derived CDR1 and CDR2 are MNHEY and SVGAGI. This CDR3 has 16 amino acids. CDR3 residues: CAGSYSMGGAYTEAFF. The CDR3 nucleotides are TGTGCCGGCAGTTACTCGATGGGGGGGGCTTACACTGAAGCTTTCTTT.

V gene TRBV28 combines with J gene TRBJ2-5; TRBD1 matches at 7 bases. V dropped 3 bases and J dropped 1; count of bases not matched to a gene: 2. This CDR3 is built from 14 residues. From germline, CDR1 is MDHEN and CDR2 SYDVKM. The CDR3: CASSLTGPQETQYF. The CDR3 region has the DNA TGTGCCAGCAGTTTGACAGGGCCCCAAGAGACCCAGTACTTC.

The chain is built from TRBV6-1 and TRBJ2-3, with TRBD2 matching 7 bases. The germline CDR1 and CDR2 sequences are MNHNS and SASEGT. V shed 7 bases and J 1 base; nucleotides not matched to a gene: 8. The CDR3 spans 15 residues. The CDR3 nucleotides are TGTGCCAGCATCCCCGGACTAGTGCGCACAGATACGCAGTATTTT. Amino acids: CASIPGLVRTDTQYF.